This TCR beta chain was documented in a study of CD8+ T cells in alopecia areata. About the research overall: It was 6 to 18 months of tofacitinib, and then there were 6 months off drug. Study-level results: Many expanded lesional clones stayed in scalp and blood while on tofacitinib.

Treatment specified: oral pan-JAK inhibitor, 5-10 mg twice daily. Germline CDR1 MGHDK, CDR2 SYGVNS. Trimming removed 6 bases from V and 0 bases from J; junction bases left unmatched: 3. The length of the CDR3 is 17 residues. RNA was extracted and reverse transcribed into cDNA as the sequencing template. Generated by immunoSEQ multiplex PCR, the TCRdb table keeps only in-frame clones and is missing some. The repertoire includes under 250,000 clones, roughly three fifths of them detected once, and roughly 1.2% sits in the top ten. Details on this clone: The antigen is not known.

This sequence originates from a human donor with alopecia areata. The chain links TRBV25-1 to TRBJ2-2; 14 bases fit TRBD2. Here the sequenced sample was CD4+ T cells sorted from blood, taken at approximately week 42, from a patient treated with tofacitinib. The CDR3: CASSGTSGGANTGELFF. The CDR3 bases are TGTGCCAGCAGCGGGACTAGCGGGGGAGCGAACACCGGGGAGCTGTTTTTT.